A selection of T cell receptor beta chains follows, all from one sample in a study of blood T cell repertoires in COVID-19. Clones were read by immunoSEQ multiplex PCR, and TCRdb kept only the in-frame ones, dropping some. This sample has 180,000 or so clones, with around 87% found just once. The material sequenced was peripheral blood. These receptors all stem from a man aged 18 to 29 with acute or convalescent COVID-19. The CDR3 runs from the conserved cysteine through the conserved F or W. The D gene is left open where the match is weak. Not all rows give a size; the values are once, few, many and, for expanded clones, a class.

size	D	V	J	DNA	CDR3
few	TRBD1	TRBV6-6	TRBJ1-5	TGTGCCAGCGCCGACAGGGACAATCAGCCCCAGCATTTT	CASADRDNQPQHF
-	TRBD1	TRBV25-1	TRBJ1-4	TGTGCCAGCAGTGCGCAGGGGGCGGCTAATGAAAAACTGTTTTTT	CASSAQGAANEKLFF
-	-	TRBV7-9	TRBJ2-2	TGTGCCAGCACCGGGACACGGAACACCGGGGAGCTGTTTTTT	CASTGTRNTGELFF
-	-	TRBV5-1	TRBJ2-1	TGCGCCAGCAGGTCAGGGAATTCCTACAATGAGCAGTTCTTC	CASRSGNSYNEQFF
-	-	TRBV5-1	TRBJ1-1	TGCGCCAGCAGCATGGGATGGGCACAGGGAGAAGTGACTGAAGCTTTCTTT	CASSMGWAQGEVTEAFF
-	TRBD1	TRBV5-1	TRBJ1-6	TGCGCCAGCAGCATACAGGGGGCCTATTCACCCCTCCACTTT	CASSIQGAYSPLHF
-	TRBD1	TRBV2	TRBJ1-3	TGTGCCAGCACACAGGGGGTTGGAAACACCATATATTTT	CASTQGVGNTIYF
-	TRBD1	TRBV6-5	TRBJ1-4	TGTGCCAGCAGCAGGAACAGGGGACCTAATGAAAAACTGTTTTTT	CASSRNRGPNEKLFF
once	-	TRBV11-2	TRBJ1-6	TGTGCCAGCAGCTTCGGGGTGATGAATTCACCCCTCCACTTT	CASSFGVMNSPLHF
-	-	TRBV9	TRBJ1-2	TGTGCCAGCAGCGCGTTCTATGGCTACACCTTC	CASSAFYGYTF
-	-	TRBV5-6	TRBJ1-4	TGTGCCAGCAGCCTGTTTGGAACAGGCCACGAAAAACTGTTTTTT	CASSLFGTGHEKLFF
-	-	TRBV5-1	TRBJ1-5	TGCGCCAGCAGCTTGGACTCAAATCAGCCCCAGCATTTT	CASSLDSNQPQHF
-	-	TRBV19	TRBJ2-1	TGTGCCAGTAGAACAACTAGCCGCGCTTCCTACAATGAGCAGTTCTTC	CASRTTSRASYNEQFF
-	-	TRBV18	TRBJ1-1	TGTGCCAGCGGACAGATTTCGAACACTGAAGCTTTCTTT	CASGQISNTEAFF
-	-	TRBV7-9	TRBJ2-7	TGTGCCAGCAGCTTCCGGGGGTCCCCCTACGAGCAGTACTTC	CASSFRGSPYEQYF